Each of the 10 T cell receptor beta chains below was sequenced from the same sample in a study of CD8 T cells in ankylosing spondylitis. TCRdb reanalysed the 5' RACE reads using MiXCR and keeps one entry per CDR3 protein. The profile shows 30,000 to 40,000 distinct CDR3 sequences, 10% of them singletons. The sample was blood, either unsorted or a sorted T cell fraction (not recorded which). The receptors come from a male donor with ankylosing spondylitis or in good health (not recorded which).

This clonotype was seen many times. V usage is TRBV27 and J usage is TRBJ2-1, with 8 bases aligning to TRBD1. There are 15 residues in the CDR3. CDR1 is MNHEY and CDR2 is SMNVEV in the germline V gene (reference sequence). Trimming removed 4 bases from V and 8 bases from J; junction bases left unmatched: 10. This chain's CDR3 is CASSSADRVSYEQFF. In DNA form, the CDR3 reads TGTGCCAGCAGTTCGGCGGACAGGGTGAGCTATGAGCAGTTCTTC.

This clonotype has a count of ten or more. The chain employs TRBV3-1 and TRBJ1-5; D is undetermined. CDR1 LGHDT and CDR2 YNNKEL come from the germline V gene (reference sequence). The CDR3 runs to 13 residues. Trimming shortened V by 0 bases and J by 6 bases, and 6 bases separated the two germline ends. CDR3 loop: CASSQDRAQPQHF. CDR3 nucleotide sequence: TGTGCCAGCAGCCAAGATAGGGCTCAGCCCCAGCATTTT.

This chain joins TRBV3-1 and TRBJ2-1; D is unresolved. CDR3 length: 13 amino acids. CDR1 and CDR2 (germline): LGHDT, YNNKEL (reference sequence). Trimming took 4 bases from V and 13 from J, leaving 17 bases between them. The CDR3 DNA sequence: TGTGCCAGCAGCCCTAACCTCGGACGTTCTCAGTTCTTC. Protein: CASSPNLGRSQFF.

The CDR3 DNA follows: TGCAGTGCTAGAGTGGCAGATTCGGGTTATGGCTACACCTTC. Protein sequence: CSARVADSGYGYTF. The rearrangement uses TRBV20-1 and TRBJ1-2; no definite D call. Germline V gene sequence: CDR1 DFQATT, CDR2 SNEGSKA (reference sequence). CDR3 length: 14 residues. Trimming left V 1 base short and J 5 bases short, with 14 bases between.

V usage is TRBV5-1 and J usage is TRBJ1-3, with D perhaps matching TRBD1 (5 bases). Trimming shortened V by 4 bases and J by 0 bases, and 14 bases separated the two germline ends. The CDR3 spans 16 residues. Germline V gene data show CDR1 as SGHRS and CDR2 as YFSETQ. The CDR3 DNA reads TGCGCCAGCAGCCCGAGTCAGGGCACCTCTGGAAACACCATATATTTT. This sequence encodes CASSPSQGTSGNTIYF.

At least ten counts were recorded for this clonotype. The rearrangement joins TRBV6-2 or TRBV6-3 to TRBJ2-4; 7 bases map to TRBD1. The germline gives CDR1 MNHEY, CDR2 SVGEGT. The J segment lost 2 bases and the V segment lost 2 bases, leaving 6 bases of the junction unmatched. This CDR3 has 16 residues. The CDR3 reads CASSYGQAVTKNIQYF. CDR3 bases: TGTGCCAGCAGTTACGGACAGGCGGTTACCAAAAACATTCAGTACTTC.

This clonotype was seen many times. The chain combines TRBV18 with TRBJ1-4; no firm D call. This CDR3 is built from 14 residues. The V gene's germline CDR1 is KGHSH and CDR2 LQKENI. V lost 4 bases and J 5 bases, leaving 11 bases between the germline ends. The CDR3, as DNA: TGTGCCAGCTCACGAGACACGGTGAATGAAAAACTGTTTTTT. It codes for CASSRDTVNEKLFF.

This clonotype was seen more than once but under ten times. The V and J genes are TRBV5-1 and TRBJ2-1; D possibly uses TRBD1 or TRBD2 (5 bases each). The V and J ends lost 7 bases and 7 bases respectively, with 18 bases between them. This CDR3 comprises 14 residues. Germline V gene lookup returns CDR1 SGHRS and CDR2 YFSETQ. CDR3 in DNA: TGCGCCAGCTGGGGGACGGGCAGTTCGAATGAGCAGTTCTTC. This sequence encodes CASWGTGSSNEQFF.

The table lists this clonotype with many counts. The chain carries TRBV20-1 and TRBJ2-1; D perhaps matches TRBD1 (5 bases). V lost 3 bases to trimming and J lost 6 bases, with 9 bases between them. Germline V CDR1 and CDR2: DFQATT, SNEGSKA (reference sequence). The CDR3 has 12 residues. CDR3 DNA sequence: TGCAGTGCTAGTTCAGGGCGCAATGAGCAGTTCTTC. This encodes CSASSGRNEQFF.

This clonotype appeared many times. The chain has TRBV5-1 and TRBJ1-6; D not resolved. This CDR3 comprises 16 residues. CDR1 and CDR2 (germline): SGHRS, YFSETQ. The V end was cut by 1 base, the J end by 9 bases, with 17 bases between. CDR3 loop: CASSLTVPSGGSPLHF. The DNA for the CDR3 is TGCGCCAGCAGCTTGACGGTTCCATCGGGAGGTTCACCCCTCCACTTT. Using reference TRBV5-1 and TRBJ1-6 for the parts outside the CDR3, the full variable domain is KAGVTQTPRYLIKTRGQQVTLSCSPISGHRSVSWYQQTPGQGLQFLFEYFSETQRNKGNFPGRFSGRQFSNSRSEMNVSTLELGDSALYLCASSLTVPSGGSPLHFGNGTRLTVT.